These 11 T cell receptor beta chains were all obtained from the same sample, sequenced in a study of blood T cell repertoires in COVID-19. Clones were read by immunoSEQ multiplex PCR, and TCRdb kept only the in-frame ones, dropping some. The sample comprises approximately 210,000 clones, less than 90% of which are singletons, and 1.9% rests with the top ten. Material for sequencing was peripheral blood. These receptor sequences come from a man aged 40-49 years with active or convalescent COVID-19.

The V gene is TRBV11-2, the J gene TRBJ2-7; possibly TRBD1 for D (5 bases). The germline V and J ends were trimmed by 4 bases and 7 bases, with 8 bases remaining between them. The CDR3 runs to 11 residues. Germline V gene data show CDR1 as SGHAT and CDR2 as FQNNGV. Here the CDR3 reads CASSSYREQYF. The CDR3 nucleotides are TGTGCCAGCAGCTCGTACAGGGAGCAGTACTTC.

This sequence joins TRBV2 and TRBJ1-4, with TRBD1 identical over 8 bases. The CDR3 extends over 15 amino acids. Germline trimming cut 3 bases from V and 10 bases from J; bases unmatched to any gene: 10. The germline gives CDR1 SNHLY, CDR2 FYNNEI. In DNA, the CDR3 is TGTGCCAGCAGTGAGCTGACAGGGGAGGGGGTAAAACTGTTTTTT. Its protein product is CASSELTGEGVKLFF.

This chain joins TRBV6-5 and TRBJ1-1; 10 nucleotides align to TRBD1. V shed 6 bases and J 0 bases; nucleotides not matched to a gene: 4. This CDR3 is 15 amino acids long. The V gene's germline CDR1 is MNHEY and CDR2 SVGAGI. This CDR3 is CASRGQGRMNTEAFF. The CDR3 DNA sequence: TGTGCCAGCAGGGGACAGGGGCGTATGAACACTGAAGCTTTCTTT.

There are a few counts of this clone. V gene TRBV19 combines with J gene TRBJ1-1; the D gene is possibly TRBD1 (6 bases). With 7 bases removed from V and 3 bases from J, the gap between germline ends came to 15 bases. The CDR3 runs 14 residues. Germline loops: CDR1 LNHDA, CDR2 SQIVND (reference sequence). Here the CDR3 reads CASTNGQFYTEAFF. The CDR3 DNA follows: TGTGCCAGTACCAATGGACAGTTTTACACTGAAGCTTTCTTT.

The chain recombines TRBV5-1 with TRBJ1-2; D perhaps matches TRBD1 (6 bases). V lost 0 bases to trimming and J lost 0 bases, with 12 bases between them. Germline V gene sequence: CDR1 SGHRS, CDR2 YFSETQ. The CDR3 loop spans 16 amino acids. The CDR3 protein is CASSLVSQGTNYGYTF. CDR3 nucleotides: TGCGCCAGCAGCTTGGTATCTCAGGGGACTAACTATGGCTACACCTTC.

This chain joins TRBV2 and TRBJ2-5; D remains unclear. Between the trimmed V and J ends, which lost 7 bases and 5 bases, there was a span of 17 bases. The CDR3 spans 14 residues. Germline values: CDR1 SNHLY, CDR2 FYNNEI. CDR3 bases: TGTGCCAGCACCAGCAGAATAACCGGGGAGACCCAGTACTTC. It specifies CASTSRITGETQYF.

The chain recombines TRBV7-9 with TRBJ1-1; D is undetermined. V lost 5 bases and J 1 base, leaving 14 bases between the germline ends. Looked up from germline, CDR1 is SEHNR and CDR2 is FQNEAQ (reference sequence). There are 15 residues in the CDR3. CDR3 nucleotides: TGTGCCAGCAGCCCCCCCGGACTCAAGAACACTGAAGCTTTCTTT. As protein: CASSPPGLKNTEAFF.

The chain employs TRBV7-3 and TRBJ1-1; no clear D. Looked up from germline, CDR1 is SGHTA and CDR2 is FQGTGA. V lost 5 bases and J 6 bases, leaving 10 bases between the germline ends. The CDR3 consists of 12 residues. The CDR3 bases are TGTGCCAGCAGCCTGGGGAGTGCTGAAGCTTTCTTT. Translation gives CASSLGSAEAFF. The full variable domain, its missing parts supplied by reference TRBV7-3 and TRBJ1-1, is GAGVSQTPSNKVTEKGKYVELRCDPISGHTALYWYRQSLGQGPEFLIYFQGTGAADDSGLPNDRFFAVRPEGSVSTLKIQRTERGDSAVYLCASSLGSAEAFFGQGTRLTVV.

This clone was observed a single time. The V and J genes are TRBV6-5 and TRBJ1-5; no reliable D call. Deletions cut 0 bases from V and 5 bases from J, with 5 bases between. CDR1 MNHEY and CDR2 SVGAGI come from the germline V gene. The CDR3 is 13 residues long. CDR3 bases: TGTGCCAGCAGTTACTCGCTAGATCAGCCCCAGCATTTT. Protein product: CASSYSLDQPQHF.

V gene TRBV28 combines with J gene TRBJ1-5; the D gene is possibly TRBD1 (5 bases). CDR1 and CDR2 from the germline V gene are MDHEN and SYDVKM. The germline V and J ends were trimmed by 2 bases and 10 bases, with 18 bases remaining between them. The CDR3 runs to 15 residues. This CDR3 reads CASSLPPGRFEPQHF. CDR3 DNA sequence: TGTGCCAGCAGTTTACCGCCAGGGCGTTTTGAACCCCAGCATTTT.

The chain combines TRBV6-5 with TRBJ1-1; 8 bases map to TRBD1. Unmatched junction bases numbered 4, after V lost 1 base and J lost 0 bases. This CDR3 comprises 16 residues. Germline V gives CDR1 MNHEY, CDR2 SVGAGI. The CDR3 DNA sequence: TGTGCCAGCAGTTACTACCGGGACAGGATGAACACTGAAGCTTTCTTT. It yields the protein CASSYYRDRMNTEAFF.